These 12 T cell receptor beta chains were all obtained from the same sample, sequenced in a study of response to subunit inactivated influenza vaccine. TCRdb used MiXCR to reprocess the RT-PCR reads, holding one entry per CDR3 protein. The data show about 780,000 distinct CDR3 sequences, around 20% seen once. The input for sequencing was PBMCs from blood, taken about 5 days after vaccination. Source of these receptors: a man aged 50-60 years who received an inactivated influenza vaccine.

This clonotype was seen once. CDR3 in amino acids: CASSLASWNDGTQYF. The CDR3 DNA follows: TGTGCCAGCAGCTTAGCGAGCTGGAACGACGGGACCCAGTACTTC. The chain joins TRBV7-6 to TRBJ2-5; D not certain. The CDR3 runs to 15 residues. Looked up from germline, CDR1 is SGHVS and CDR2 is FNYEAQ. V was shortened by 0 bases and J by 7 bases, with 15 bases between the two germline ends. Using reference TRBV7-6 and TRBJ2-5 for the parts outside the CDR3, the full variable domain is GAGVSQSPRYKVTKRGQDVALRCDPISGHVSLYWYRQALGQGPEFLTYFNYEAQQDKSGLPNDRFSAERPEGSISTLTIQRTEQRDSAMYRCASSLASWNDGTQYFGPGTRLLVL.

The chain couples TRBV6-5 to TRBJ2-5; 7 nucleotides agree with TRBD1. V gave up 2 bases and J gave up 5 bases; unmatched junction bases: 8. The CDR3 extends over 15 amino acids. The V gene's germline CDR1 is MNHEY and CDR2 SVGAGI. The chain's CDR3 is CASSYQTGSRETQYF. The CDR3 DNA reads as TGTGCCAGCAGTTACCAGACAGGGTCGAGGGAGACCCAGTACTTC.

The chain employs TRBV11-2 and TRBJ2-3; 10 bases are a match to TRBD2. The CDR3 runs to 16 residues. V lost 4 bases and J lost 6; bases outside the gene matches: 10. The germline V gene encodes CDR1 SGHAT and CDR2 FQNNGV. The CDR3 nucleotides are TGTGCCAGCAGCTCCGACCCCCGGACTAGCGGTGATACGCAGTATTTT. It is translated as CASSSDPRTSGDTQYF.

The chain links TRBV25-1 to TRBJ2-6; D uncertain. Germline lookup yields CDR1 MGHDK and CDR2 SYGVNS. This CDR3 spans 13 amino acids. V was shortened by 10 bases and J by 2 bases, with 9 bases between the two germline ends. CDR3 in amino acids: CATTVPGANVLTF. The CDR3 DNA reads TGTGCCACCACAGTGCCTGGGGCCAACGTCCTGACTTTC.

This clonotype was counted at least ten times. The chain combines TRBV15 with TRBJ2-1, with TRBD2 matching 11 bases. CDR1 is LNHNV, CDR2 YYDKDF, per germline (reference sequence). This CDR3 spans 17 amino acids. The trim removed 2 bases at V and 7 bases at J, leaving 10 bases unmatched. The CDR3 loop reads CATSRFEGVAGGNEQFF. CDR3 in DNA: TGTGCCACCAGCAGATTCGAAGGGGTAGCGGGGGGGAATGAGCAGTTCTTC.

This clonotype turned up a few times. The gene calls are TRBV12-3 or TRBV12-4 and TRBJ1-4, with 8 bases matching TRBD1. V trimming: 6 bases; J trimming: 7 bases; junction bases outside the gene matches: 7. The length of the CDR3 is 14 residues. The chain's CDR3 is CASREGTGFEKLFF. CDR3 nucleotides: TGTGCCAGCAGGGAGGGGACAGGATTTGAAAAACTGTTTTTT.

This clonotype was counted at least ten times. J is TRBJ2-7 and V is TRBV3-1, with no clear D. V gave up 0 bases and J gave up 4 bases, with 7 bases separating them. Germline V gene sequence: CDR1 LGHDT, CDR2 YNNKEL (reference sequence). The CDR3 is made up of 13 amino acids. The CDR3 sequence is CASSQELGYEQYF. Written as DNA, the CDR3 is TGTGCCAGCAGCCAAGAGCTAGGATACGAGCAGTACTTC.

This clonotype was seen ten or more times. This chain uses TRBV24-1 with TRBJ2-1; weak D call: TRBD2 (6 bases). V lost 4 bases and J 0 bases, leaving 15 bases between the germline ends. There are 17 residues in the CDR3. In germline, CDR1 is KGHDR, CDR2 SFDVKD. CDR3 protein: CATSEEGRGSSYNEQFF. The CDR3 nucleotides read TGTGCCACCAGTGAGGAAGGGCGGGGTAGCTCCTACAATGAGCAGTTCTTC.

In this sample, this clonotype turned up a few times. This chain connects TRBV10-3 to TRBJ2-1; the D is unclear. This CDR3 comprises 14 residues. V lost 6 bases and J lost 2, with 11 bases in between. Per germline, CDR1 ENHRY and CDR2 SYGVKD. The CDR3 protein is CAISPPGPYNEQFF. The DNA of the CDR3 is TGTGCCATCAGCCCTCCGGGCCCCTACAATGAGCAGTTCTTC.

This sequence joins TRBV4-1 and TRBJ1-1, with a weak D call TRBD1 (5 bases). Germline-derived CDR1 and CDR2 are MGHRA and YSYEKL. V was trimmed by 5 bases and J by 1 base, leaving 17 bases between them. The CDR3 totals 16 residues. The CDR3 spells CASSSGTKSGNTEAFF. CDR3 coding DNA: TGCGCCAGCAGCTCCGGGACCAAAAGCGGGAACACTGAAGCTTTCTTT.

This chain joins TRBV4-3 and TRBJ2-7, with 7 bases matching TRBD1. The CDR3 contains 14 residues. V shed 1 base and J 6 bases; nucleotides not matched to a gene: 6. Germline CDR1 LGHNA, CDR2 YSLEER. CDR3 sequence: CASSQGSGTAEQYF. In DNA, the CDR3 is TGCGCCAGCAGCCAAGGGTCGGGGACAGCCGAGCAGTACTTC.

Only a few counts were recorded for this clonotype. The chain is built from TRBV9 and TRBJ2-1; 7 nucleotides line up with TRBD1. Germline V CDR1 and CDR2: SGDLS, YYNGEE. With V trimmed by 0 bases and J by 2 bases, 2 bases remained unmatched. The CDR3 totals 15 residues. The CDR3 DNA sequence: TGTGCCAGCAGCGTAGAGGGGACAGCCTACAATGAGCAGTTCTTC. Translation: CASSVEGTAYNEQFF.